Presented here are 14 T cell receptor beta chains from one specimen sequenced in a study of T cell changes during pregnancy in multiple sclerosis. Assay: immunoSEQ multiplex PCR; the TCRdb copy retains only in-frame clones and omits some. In the table there are 43,000 or so clones, about nine tenths of which are singletons. The sample was PBMCs (not recorded whether the cells were cultured). The receptors shown here come from a female donor with multiple sclerosis, enrolled in a pregnancy study.

V usage is TRBV18 and J usage is TRBJ2-6; D gene uncertain. Germline V CDR1 and CDR2: KGHSH, LQKENI. This CDR3 has 16 residues. The V end lost 2 bases, the J end lost 0 bases, and 8 bases lay between the germline ends. CDR3 region: CASSPTESSGANVLTF. CDR3 nucleotides: TGTGCCAGCTCACCAACAGAGAGCTCTGGGGCCAACGTCCTGACTTTC.

CDR3 nucleotide sequence: TGTGCCAGCAGCTTAAATCGCGGACTAACGGGGGGTGAGCAGTTCTTC. Translating it yields CASSLNRGLTGGEQFF. This chain links TRBV7-3 with TRBJ2-1; TRBD2 aligns across 7 bases. CDR1 and CDR2 from the germline V gene are SGHTA and FQGTGA. Trimming removed 1 base from V and 9 bases from J; junction bases left unmatched: 12. The length of the CDR3 is 16 residues.

The J gene is TRBJ2-3, the V gene TRBV5-1, with TRBD2 as a possible D gene (6 bases). In germline, CDR1 is SGHRS, CDR2 YFSETQ. V shed 4 bases and J shed 1 base, with 19 bases lying between them. This CDR3 is built from 17 residues. CDR3 sequence (DNA): TGCGCCAGCAGCCTCCCCACGACAGCGGGCCGCACAGATACGCAGTATTTT. Residues: CASSLPTTAGRTDTQYF.

This clone showed up just a few times. The chain is built from TRBV6-7 and TRBJ2-1; D gene ambiguous. TRBV6-7 is designated an ORF whose function remains uncertain. CDR3 size: 17 residues. Between the trimmed V and J ends, which lost 0 bases and 0 bases, there was a span of 12 bases. The CDR3 DNA reads as TGTGCCAGCAGTTACTCGAACGCGAGAAGCTCCTACAATGAGCAGTTCTTC. It yields the protein CASSYSNARSSYNEQFF.

This clone has just one count. The V call is TRBV4-2, the J call TRBJ2-5, with 8 bases aligning to TRBD2. The J call may be mistaken, given a closer DNA end match to TRBJ2-7. CDR1 and CDR2 from the germline V gene are LGHNA and YNFKEQ. The CDR3 spans 15 residues. This chain's CDR3 is CASSQSFGTSYEQYF. CDR3 DNA sequence: TGTGCCAGCAGCCAAAGTTTCGGGACTAGCTACGAGCAGTACTTC.

This sequence joins TRBV7-6 and TRBJ2-6; 9 bases align to TRBD1. Germline assignment: CDR1 SGHVS and CDR2 FNYEAQ. J was trimmed by 3 bases and V by 5 bases; bases with no gene match: 8. The CDR3 is 17 amino acids. Here the CDR3 DNA reads TGTGCCAGCAGCCCCACAGGGGGCGCAGTTGGGGCCAACGTCCTGACTTTC. Residues: CASSPTGGAVGANVLTF.

CDR3 DNA: TGTGCCAGCTCACCCCTGACAGGGGGAAATGAAAAACTGTTTTTT. Protein sequence: CASSPLTGGNEKLFF. The chain has TRBV18 and TRBJ1-4; 9 nucleotides agree with TRBD1. This CDR3 comprises 15 residues. Per germline, CDR1 KGHSH and CDR2 LQKENI. V shed 3 bases and J 5 bases; nucleotides not matched to a gene: 4.

The CDR3 DNA sequence: TGTGCCTGGAGTGTGGGCGGGAGGGCCGGTGAGCAGTTCTTC. Its translation: CAWSVGGRAGEQFF. This sequence joins TRBV30 and TRBJ2-1; 9 nucleotides match TRBD2. The V gene end was trimmed by 0 bases and the J gene end by 9 bases; junction bases not matched to a gene: 6. Germline V gene data show CDR1 as GTSNPN and CDR2 as SVGIG (reference sequence). The CDR3 extends over 14 amino acids. Drawing the rest from reference TRBV30 and TRBJ2-1, the complete variable domain is SQTIHQWPATLVQPVGSPLSLECTVEGTSNPNLYWYRQAAGRGLQLLFYSVGIGQISSEVPQNLSASRPQDRQFILSSKKLLLSDSGFYLCAWSVGGRAGEQFFGPGTRLTVL.

The J gene is TRBJ2-2, the V gene TRBV7-9; 7 bases line up with TRBD2. V lost 1 base to trimming and J lost 1 base; unmatched junction nucleotides: 3. The CDR3 contains 16 residues. Germline-derived CDR1 and CDR2 are SEHNR and FQNEAQ (reference sequence). The CDR3, as DNA: TGTGCCAGCAGCTTAGGTCCGGGAGGGAACACCGGGGAGCTGTTTTTT. This encodes CASSLGPGGNTGELFF.

The rearrangement uses TRBV5-1 and TRBJ1-2, with TRBD1 matching 8 bases. The trim removed 3 bases at V and 6 bases at J, leaving 4 bases unmatched. Germline V gene sequence: CDR1 SGHRS, CDR2 YFSETQ. This CDR3 region has 13 residues. CDR3 bases: TGCGCCAGCAGCTCTGGGACAGGTGATGGCTACACCTTC. This sequence encodes CASSSGTGDGYTF.

This chain's CDR3 is CASSSNYPQLGVYEQYF. As DNA, the CDR3 is TGTGCCAGCAGCTCCAATTACCCCCAGCTTGGGGTATACGAGCAGTACTTC. This sequence joins TRBV7-2 and TRBJ2-7; D unresolved. The CDR3 extends over 17 amino acids. V was clipped by 4 bases and J by 4 bases, with 23 bases between them. The germline gives CDR1 SGHTA, CDR2 FQGNSA. Full variable domain (rest looked up from reference TRBV7-2 and TRBJ2-7): GAGVSQSPSNKVTEKGKDVELRCDPISGHTALYWYRQSLGQGLEFLIYFQGNSAPDKSGLPSDRFSAERTGGSVSTLTIQRTQQEDSAVYLCASSSNYPQLGVYEQYFGPGTRLTVT.

The chain links TRBV2 to TRBJ2-1, with 11 bases that match TRBD2. CDR3 length equals 14 residues. Germline loops: CDR1 SNHLY, CDR2 FYNNEI. The trim removed 6 bases at V and 10 bases at J, leaving 8 bases unmatched. Here the CDR3 DNA reads TGTGCCAGCAGCCTTAGCGGGAGGGTGAAAGAGCAGTTCTTC. Encoded protein: CASSLSGRVKEQFF.

The rearrangement uses TRBV28 and TRBJ2-1, with 9 bases lining up with TRBD1. This CDR3 has 15 amino acids. Germline V gene data show CDR1 as MDHEN and CDR2 as SYDVKM. With 10 bases clipped from V and 10 bases from J, the junction kept 17 bases outside the gene matches. This CDR3 is CATFKAGQGIREQFF. The CDR3 DNA is TGTGCCACTTTCAAAGCGGGACAGGGTATTCGAGAGCAGTTCTTC.

The chain recombines TRBV7-8 with TRBJ2-1; D ambiguous. The CDR3 runs to 14 residues. Germline V gene lookup returns CDR1 SGHVS and CDR2 FQNEAQ. The V gene lost 0 bases and the J gene lost 3 bases, with 6 bases spanning the gap. CDR3 protein: CASSLAEGYNEQFF. The CDR3 bases are TGTGCCAGCAGCTTAGCGGAAGGCTACAATGAGCAGTTCTTC.